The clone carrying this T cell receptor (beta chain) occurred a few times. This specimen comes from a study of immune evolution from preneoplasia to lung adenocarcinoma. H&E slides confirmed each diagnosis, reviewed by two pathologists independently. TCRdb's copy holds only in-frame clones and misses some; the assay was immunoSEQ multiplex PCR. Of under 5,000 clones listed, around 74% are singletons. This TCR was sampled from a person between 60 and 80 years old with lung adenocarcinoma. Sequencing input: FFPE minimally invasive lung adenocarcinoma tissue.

The CDR3 region is CASSLAGGRNYGYTF. CDR3 in DNA: TGCGCCAGCAGCTTGGCCGGGGGGCGGAACTATGGCTACACCTTC. J is TRBJ1-2 and V is TRBV5-1, with D maybe TRBD1 (6 bases). Germline V gene lookup returns CDR1 SGHRS and CDR2 YFSETQ. This CDR3 is 15 amino acids long. Trimming removed 0 bases from V and 2 bases from J, with 11 bases in between. Full variable domain (rest looked up from reference TRBV5-1 and TRBJ1-2): KAGVTQTPRYLIKTRGQQVTLSCSPISGHRSVSWYQQTPGQGLQFLFEYFSETQRNKGNFPGRFSGRQFSNSRSEMNVSTLELGDSALYLCASSLAGGRNYGYTFGSGTRLTVV.